This T cell receptor beta chain appears in the sequencing data of a study of T cell repertoires in cytomegalovirus infection. Study-wide context: It was recently identified HLA-C-restricted and well-studied HLA-B-restricted CMV epitopes that the study used. Public TCR beta signature analysis indicated the presence of both CMV infection and matching HLA type. Study-level results: Summed frequency of shared TCR beta families picked out CMV carriers who also had the relevant HLA. The ex vivo response was dominated by HLA-C-restricted CMV-specific TCR beta clonotypes.

From the reads, TCRdb called clonotypes with MiXCR, one entry per CDR3 protein. This table has approximately 500,000 distinct CDR3 sequences, 30% to 35% appearing once. The table lists this clonotype with a few counts. Antigen unknown. This TCR was sampled from a human donor in good health (CMV status not recorded). Some clones in this sample may be carry-over from other donors' samples. The sequencing used cultured PBMCs, collected from culture after CMV antigen stimulation.

The CDR3 DNA sequence: TGTGCCAGCAGCTTAGTTTTCGTGAATGAGCAGTTCTTC. Translation: CASSLVFVNEQFF. The rearrangement links TRBV7-8 to TRBJ2-1; D unclear. This CDR3 region has 13 residues. CDR1 and CDR2 from the germline V gene are SGHVS and FQNEAQ. The V gene lost 1 base and the J gene lost 7 bases, with 8 bases spanning the gap.